The 19 T cell receptor beta chains reported below all come from one sample, sequenced in a study of blood T cell repertoires in COVID-19. Assay used: immunoSEQ multiplex PCR; TCRdb lists only in-frame clones, some missing. The sample has about 44,000 clones, roughly 87% seen once. The sample consisted of peripheral blood. The receptors were sampled from an older man with active COVID-19.

The chain has TRBV2 and TRBJ2-7, with 8 bases aligning to TRBD1. V lost 0 bases to trimming and J lost 4 bases; unmatched junction nucleotides: 5. Germline V gene sequence: CDR1 SNHLY, CDR2 FYNNEI. The CDR3 extends over 15 amino acids. The DNA for the CDR3 is TGTGCCAGCAGTGAAGCAGGACAGGGAGTATACGAGCAGTACTTC. It translates to CASSEAGQGVYEQYF. Supplemented by reference TRBV2 and TRBJ2-7, the full variable domain reads EPEVTQTPSHQVTQMGQEVILRCVPISNHLYFYWYRQILGQKVEFLVSFYNNEISEKSEIFDDQFSVERPDGSNFTLKIRSTKLEDSAMYFCASSEAGQGVYEQYFGPGTRLTVT.

This chain joins TRBV19 and TRBJ2-3; 8 bases map to TRBD1. V gave up 6 bases and J gave up 6 bases; unmatched junction bases: 11. Germline values: CDR1 LNHDA, CDR2 SQIVND (reference sequence). The CDR3 spans 15 residues. The CDR3 DNA follows: TGTGCCAGTAGGGCGAGGACAGGGCTTTCCGATACGCAGTATTTT. Translating it yields CASRARTGLSDTQYF.

The genes are TRBV24-1 and TRBJ2-1; a weak D match, TRBD1 (6 bases). V was clipped by 4 bases and J by 2 bases, with 14 bases between them. The CDR3 runs to 16 residues. CDR1 is KGHDR and CDR2 is SFDVKD in the germline V gene. DNA of the CDR3: TGTGCCACCAGTGACCGGAACAGGGCCCCCTACAATGAGCAGTTCTTC. It is translated as CATSDRNRAPYNEQFF.

The V call is TRBV27, the J call TRBJ1-4, with 7 positions matching TRBD1. V dropped 8 bases and J dropped 0; count of bases not matched to a gene: 12. CDR3 length: 17 amino acids. Germline V gene data show CDR1 as MNHEY and CDR2 as SMNVEV (reference sequence). This CDR3 is CASCSTGVPTTNEKLFF. The CDR3 nucleotides read TGTGCCAGCTGTTCCACAGGGGTTCCTACAACTAATGAAAAACTGTTTTTT. Looking up the rest from reference TRBV27 and TRBJ1-4 gives the full variable domain: EAQVTQNPRYLITVTGKKLTVTCSQNMNHEYMSWYRQDPGLGLRQIYYSMNVEVTDKGDVPEGYKVSRKEKRNFPLILESPSPNQTSLYFCASCSTGVPTTNEKLFFGSGTQLSVL.

J is TRBJ2-3 and V is TRBV6-6, with 9 bases matching TRBD1. Germline lookup yields CDR1 MNHNY and CDR2 SVGAGI (reference sequence). With 5 bases clipped from V and 2 bases from J, the junction kept 5 bases outside the gene matches. CDR3 length: 15 amino acids. The CDR3 sequence is CASSPGQGHTDTQYF. For the CDR3, the DNA is TGTGCCAGCAGTCCCGGACAGGGGCACACAGATACGCAGTATTTT.

This clone has a handful of counts. This chain links TRBV19 with TRBJ1-3; D unresolved. This CDR3 contains 14 residues. Germline V CDR1 and CDR2: LNHDA, SQIVND (reference sequence). Between the trimmed V and J ends, which lost 5 bases and 2 bases, there was a span of 10 bases. CDR3 bases: TGTGCCAGTAGTTATGACAACCCTGGAAACACCATATATTTT. Its translation is CASSYDNPGNTIYF.

The chain couples TRBV20-1 to TRBJ1-5; D ambiguous. This CDR3 has 13 residues. The germline gives CDR1 DFQATT, CDR2 SNEGSKA (reference sequence). V gave up 3 bases and J gave up 3 bases, with 9 bases separating them. The CDR3: CSASLSHNQPQHF. DNA for the CDR3: TGCAGTGCTAGTCTGAGTCACAATCAGCCCCAGCATTTT.

The rearrangement links TRBV7-8 to TRBJ1-5, with a weak D call TRBD1 (5 bases). CDR3 length: 16 residues. Looked up from germline, CDR1 is SGHVS and CDR2 is FQNEAQ. Trimming stripped 5 bases from V and 9 bases from J, with 23 bases between. The CDR3 spells CASSQLVGQDVRPQHF. The CDR3 coding sequence is TGTGCCAGCAGCCAGCTGGTGGGGCAGGACGTCAGGCCCCAGCATTTT.

V gene TRBV5-8 combines with J gene TRBJ2-1; maybe TRBD1 (6 bases). Germline loops: CDR1 SGHTS, CDR2 YDEGEE. Trimming pared 2 bases from V and 7 bases from J, leaving 22 bases between. This CDR3 has 17 amino acids. CDR3 in amino acids: CASSFTPGTPKMNEQFF. CDR3 nucleotide sequence: TGTGCCAGCAGCTTTACCCCCGGGACACCGAAGATGAATGAGCAGTTCTTC.

This chain links TRBV11-2 with TRBJ2-3; the match to TRBD2 covers 12 bases. The CDR3 is 19 residues long. With V trimmed by 5 bases and J by 4 bases, 16 bases remained unmatched. CDR1 and CDR2 (germline): SGHAT, FQNNGV. The CDR3 loop reads CASSRVTSGGRVLADTQYF. The CDR3 bases are TGTGCCAGCAGCCGTGTAACTAGCGGGGGGAGGGTGTTAGCAGATACGCAGTATTTT.

The rearrangement joins TRBV20-1 to TRBJ2-1, with 9 bases identical to TRBD2. Per germline, CDR1 DFQATT and CDR2 SNEGSKA (reference sequence). The CDR3 totals 14 residues. The trim removed 3 bases at V and 3 bases at J, leaving 3 bases unmatched. CDR3 amino acids: CSASSGGNYNEQFF. Written as DNA, the CDR3 is TGCAGTGCTAGTAGCGGGGGCAACTACAATGAGCAGTTCTTC.

This chain connects TRBV28 to TRBJ2-7; 12 bases are a match to TRBD1. Per germline, CDR1 MDHEN and CDR2 SYDVKM. The CDR3 is made up of 15 amino acids. Trimming at V came to 4 bases and at J to 2 bases, leaving 3 bases not matched to a gene. CDR3 in DNA: TGTGCCAGCAGTTCGGGGACAGGGGGCCCCTACGAGCAGTACTTC. It yields the protein CASSSGTGGPYEQYF. The full variable domain, completed using reference TRBV28 and TRBJ2-7, is DVKVTQSSRYLVKRTGEKVFLECVQDMDHENMFWYRQDPGLGLRLIYFSYDVKMKEKGDIPEGYSVSREKKERFSLILESASTNQTSMYLCASSSGTGGPYEQYFGPGTRLTVT.

The chain carries TRBV7-9 and TRBJ1-3; D uncertain. Germline CDR1 reads SEHNR; CDR2 reads FQNEAQ (reference sequence). V lost 1 base to trimming and J lost 0 bases, with 10 bases between them. The CDR3 runs to 16 residues. This chain's CDR3 is CASSLGAGSSGNTIYF. The CDR3 coding sequence is TGTGCCAGCAGCTTAGGAGCGGGGTCCTCTGGAAACACCATATATTTT.

The chain carries TRBV7-2 and TRBJ1-1, with D maybe TRBD1 (5 bases). CDR1 and CDR2 from the germline V gene are SGHTA and FQGNSA. The CDR3 covers 15 residues. Deletions cut 3 bases from V and 1 base from J, with 12 bases between. Here the CDR3 DNA reads TGTGCCAGCAGCTTTCCAAGGGGAACGAACACTGAAGCTTTCTTT. This sequence encodes CASSFPRGTNTEAFF.

The chain joins TRBV2 to TRBJ2-5; D unresolved. Germline CDR1 SNHLY, CDR2 FYNNEI. The CDR3 spans 12 residues. V lost 8 bases and J 4 bases, leaving 11 bases between the germline ends. CDR3 nucleotides: TGTGCCAGCCATCTTTGGAGAGAGACCCAGTACTTC. Amino acids: CASHLWRETQYF.

V and J are TRBV6-2 or TRBV6-3 and TRBJ1-5; 9 nucleotides line up with TRBD1. CDR3 length equals 14 residues. With V trimmed by 6 bases and J by 7 bases, 7 bases remained unmatched. CDR1 and CDR2 (germline): MNHEY, SVGEGT. CDR3 loop: CASSPNRGPQPQHF. Here the CDR3 DNA reads TGTGCCAGCAGCCCAAACAGGGGGCCCCAGCCCCAGCATTTT.

This chain joins TRBV7-3 and TRBJ2-2, with a possible D match to TRBD1 (7 bases). This CDR3 spans 16 amino acids. The V end was cut by 0 bases, the J end by 4 bases, with 12 bases between. From germline, CDR1 is SGHTA and CDR2 FQGTGA. CDR3 DNA: TGTGCCAGCAGCTTAACGGAGGGGGCGGGCACCGGGGAGCTGTTTTTT. Translated: CASSLTEGAGTGELFF.

The V gene is TRBV14, the J gene TRBJ2-7; TRBD2 aligns across 7 bases. CDR1 and CDR2 (germline): SGHDN, FVKESK. V was pared by 0 bases and J by 3 bases, with 14 bases of the junction left unmatched. This CDR3 spans 18 amino acids. The CDR3 DNA follows: TGTGCCAGCAGCCAAGATTGGTTCAGGGACGGGGGGATCTACGAGCAGTACTTC. This codes for CASSQDWFRDGGIYEQYF.

V usage is TRBV6-6 and J usage is TRBJ2-5; 8 nucleotides line up with TRBD2. The CDR3 contains 16 residues. Trimming removed 6 bases from V and 6 bases from J; junction bases left unmatched: 15. Germline CDR1 MNHNY, CDR2 SVGAGI (reference sequence). The CDR3 DNA reads TGTGCCAGCAGCCCCAGTGAAGCGGGGGCGGGGAAGACCCAGTACTTC. Its translation: CASSPSEAGAGKTQYF.